These 17 T cell receptor beta chains originate from one sample sequenced in a study of T cell repertoires in cytomegalovirus infection. MiXCR, applied by TCRdb to the reads, yields one record per CDR3 protein. This sample has about 100,000 distinct CDR3 sequences, with more than 15% found just once. Sequencing was done on a sample of PBMCs. The receptors were gathered from a human donor in good health (CMV status not recorded). Some clones in this sample may be carry-over from other donors' samples.

This clonotype came up a few times. This may come from a read error, since a much larger clone is one base off. This chain connects TRBV7-9 to TRBJ2-7; 8 nucleotides line up with TRBD2. The CDR3 runs to 17 residues. Germline CDR1 and CDR2: SEHNR and FQNEAQ (reference sequence). Trimming at V came to 4 bases and at J to 2 bases, leaving 13 bases not matched to a gene. The CDR3, as DNA: TGTGCCAGCAGCTGGGGTACGGGGGGGACTACCCCCTACGAGCAGTACTTC. Encoded protein: CASSWGTGGTTPYEQYF.

This clonotype has only one observation. One end of the junction does not line up with germline, which may come from a read error. This rearrangement joins TRBV4-1 to TRBJ1-6; D is uncertain. Germline CDR1 is MGHRA and CDR2 is YSYEKL. CDR3 length equals 14 residues. The CDR3 bases are TGCGCCAGCAGCCAAGCCGGGTGGAATTCACCCTTCCACTTT. Its translation is CASSQAGWNSPFHF.

This clonotype was counted at least ten times. The chain is built from TRBV7-8 and TRBJ2-3; D is uncertain. The CDR3 is 16 amino acids. Trimming took 1 base from V and 5 from J, leaving 16 bases between them. Per germline, CDR1 SGHVS and CDR2 FQNEAQ. The CDR3 DNA is TGTGCCAGCAGCTTAGAAAGACCCTGGGTAGGAGATACGCAGTATTTT. Encoded protein: CASSLERPWVGDTQYF.

The rearrangement uses TRBV10-2 and TRBJ1-3; TRBD1 is a possible D gene (6 bases). Trimming cost V 6 bases and J 3 bases, with 12 bases left between them. CDR3 length: 14 amino acids. The germline gives CDR1 WSHSY, CDR2 SAAADI. DNA of the CDR3: TGCGCCAGCAGCCAACAGGGAAGTGGAAACACCATATATTTT. Amino acids: CASSQQGSGNTIYF.

This clonotype was seen many times. This chain joins TRBV7-2 and TRBJ1-2; D possibly corresponds to TRBD1 (6 bases). Germline V gives CDR1 SGHTA, CDR2 FQGNSA. The V gene lost 3 bases and the J gene lost 7 bases, with 12 bases spanning the gap. The CDR3 totals 13 residues. Here the CDR3 reads CASSLVGGSGYTF. CDR3 DNA: TGTGCCAGCAGCTTGGTAGGGGGTTCTGGCTACACCTTC.

This clonotype was picked up many times. This rearrangement joins TRBV7-2 to TRBJ1-2; D unclear. The ends were cut back, 2 bases at V and 2 bases at J, with 15 bases in the middle. Germline V CDR1 and CDR2: SGHTA, FQGNSA. The CDR3 totals 16 residues. The CDR3 nucleotides read TGTGCCAGCAGCTTAAAATACGGATCCTTCAACTATGGCTACACCTTC. Amino acids: CASSLKYGSFNYGYTF.

This clonotype came up many times. The chain uses TRBV7-8 and TRBJ1-2, with 7 bases fitting TRBD1. Germline V gene sequence: CDR1 SGHVS, CDR2 FQNEAQ. V lost 4 bases to trimming and J lost 8 bases; unmatched junction nucleotides: 10. This CDR3 has 14 residues. CDR3 loop: CASSSLITGEGYTF. CDR3 nucleotides: TGTGCCAGCAGCTCCCTGATCACAGGGGAGGGCTACACCTTC. The full variable domain, completed using reference TRBV7-8 and TRBJ1-2, is GAGVSQSPRYKVAKRGQDVALRCDPISGHVSLFWYQQALGQGPEFLTYFQNEAQLDKSGLPSDRFFAERPEGSVSTLKIQRTQQEDSAVYLCASSSLITGEGYTFGSGTRLTVV.

This clonotype was detected many times. The chain uses TRBV7-2 and TRBJ2-7, with TRBD1 matching 7 bases. Germline CDR1 is SGHTA and CDR2 is FQGNSA. V lost 6 bases to trimming and J lost 2 bases; unmatched junction nucleotides: 10. The CDR3 consists of 15 residues. The CDR3 loop reads CASRATGTAPYEQYF. The CDR3 DNA follows: TGTGCCAGCAGAGCTACCGGGACAGCTCCCTACGAGCAGTACTTC.

The J gene is TRBJ1-1, the V gene TRBV7-9; 8 nucleotides match TRBD1. V lost 5 bases, J lost 2 bases, and 7 bases stayed unmatched. Germline V gives CDR1 SEHNR, CDR2 FQNEAQ (reference sequence). This CDR3 is 15 amino acids long. CDR3 amino acids: CASSPPQGVNTEAFF. The CDR3 region has the DNA TGTGCCAGCAGCCCCCCACAGGGGGTTAACACTGAAGCTTTCTTT.

In its sample, this clonotype was seen once. At one end, the junction sequence differs from germline, possibly due to a read error. This chain connects TRBV6-2 or TRBV6-3 to TRBJ2-6; D might be TRBD1 (5 bases). The CDR3 is made up of 16 amino acids. Germline CDR1 MNHEY, CDR2 SVGEGT. CDR3 sequence: CASRNILPSGAYVLTF. The CDR3 bases are TGTGCCAGCAGGAACATACTGCCCTCTGGGGCCTACGTCCTGACTTTC.

The table lists this clonotype with many counts. This chain uses TRBV6-2 or TRBV6-3 with TRBJ2-1, with TRBD2 identical over 11 bases. The length of the CDR3 is 16 residues. V lost 5 bases, J lost 6 bases, and 9 bases stayed unmatched. Germline-derived CDR1 and CDR2 are MNHEY and SVGEGT. In DNA form, the CDR3 reads TGTGCCAGCAGTGACTTAGCGGGGGGGCACTCCAATGAGCAGTTCTTC. Residues: CASSDLAGGHSNEQFF.

A remark on this clonotype: Given a much more abundant clone one base away, this may be a read error. The chain combines TRBV7-3 with TRBJ2-1; 12 bases line up with TRBD2. V dropped 3 bases and J dropped 4; count of bases not matched to a gene: 4. Germline V gene data show CDR1 as SGHTA and CDR2 as FQGTGA. This CDR3 comprises 16 residues. This CDR3 is CASSLRTSGEYNEQFF. CDR3 DNA sequence: TGTGCCAGCAGCTTGAGGACTAGCGGGGAATACAATGAGCAGTTCTTC.

The V and J genes are TRBV6-2 or TRBV6-3 and TRBJ2-3; the D is unclear. The germline CDR1 and CDR2 sequences are MNHEY and SVGEGT. This CDR3 spans 12 amino acids. Trimming cost V 8 bases and J 4 bases, with 10 bases left between them. CDR3 in amino acids: CASASKSDTQYF. CDR3 sequence (DNA): TGTGCCAGCGCCTCCAAATCAGATACGCAGTATTTT.

This clonotype was seen ten or more times. The J gene is TRBJ2-7, the V gene TRBV7-2; maybe TRBD2 (6 bases). The V gene's germline CDR1 is SGHTA and CDR2 FQGNSA. The CDR3 length is 15 residues. V was clipped by 5 bases and J by 0 bases, with 14 bases between them. This CDR3 is CASSQGGITSYEQYF. CDR3 DNA sequence: TGTGCCAGCAGCCAGGGAGGAATTACCTCCTACGAGCAGTACTTC. The full variable domain, rest sourced from reference TRBV7-2 and TRBJ2-7, is GAGVSQSPSNKVTEKGKDVELRCDPISGHTALYWYRQSLGQGLEFLIYFQGNSAPDKSGLPSDRFSAERTGGSVSTLTIQRTQQEDSAVYLCASSQGGITSYEQYFGPGTRLTVT.

This clonotype was recorded a few times. The gene calls are TRBV28 and TRBJ2-7, with 7 nucleotides matching TRBD2. Trimming took 2 bases from V and 7 from J; bases not matched to a gene: 2. This CDR3 has 12 amino acids. In germline, CDR1 is MDHEN, CDR2 SYDVKM. The CDR3: CASSLTGREQYF. The CDR3 bases are TGTGCCAGCAGTTTAACCGGGAGGGAGCAGTACTTC.

Many counts were recorded for this clonotype. The genes are TRBV7-9 and TRBJ1-2; 10 nucleotides match TRBD1. The ends lost 4 bases at V and 9 bases at J; junction bases unmatched: 11. CDR3 length: 15 amino acids. Germline CDR1 is SEHNR and CDR2 is FQNEAQ (reference sequence). CDR3 in DNA: TGTGCCAGCAGCTGGACCGGGACAGGGGTCGTCAGCTACACCTTC. It translates to CASSWTGTGVVSYTF.

In this sample, this clonotype turned up many times. The rearrangement uses TRBV2 and TRBJ2-4; 9 bases fit TRBD1. Trimming removed 6 bases from V and 13 bases from J; junction bases left unmatched: 13. The CDR3 contains 14 residues. Germline assignment: CDR1 SNHLY and CDR2 FYNNEI. CDR3 sequence reads: CASSLQGARSIQYF. The CDR3 DNA follows: TGTGCCAGCAGCCTACAGGGGGCCAGATCAATCCAGTACTTC.